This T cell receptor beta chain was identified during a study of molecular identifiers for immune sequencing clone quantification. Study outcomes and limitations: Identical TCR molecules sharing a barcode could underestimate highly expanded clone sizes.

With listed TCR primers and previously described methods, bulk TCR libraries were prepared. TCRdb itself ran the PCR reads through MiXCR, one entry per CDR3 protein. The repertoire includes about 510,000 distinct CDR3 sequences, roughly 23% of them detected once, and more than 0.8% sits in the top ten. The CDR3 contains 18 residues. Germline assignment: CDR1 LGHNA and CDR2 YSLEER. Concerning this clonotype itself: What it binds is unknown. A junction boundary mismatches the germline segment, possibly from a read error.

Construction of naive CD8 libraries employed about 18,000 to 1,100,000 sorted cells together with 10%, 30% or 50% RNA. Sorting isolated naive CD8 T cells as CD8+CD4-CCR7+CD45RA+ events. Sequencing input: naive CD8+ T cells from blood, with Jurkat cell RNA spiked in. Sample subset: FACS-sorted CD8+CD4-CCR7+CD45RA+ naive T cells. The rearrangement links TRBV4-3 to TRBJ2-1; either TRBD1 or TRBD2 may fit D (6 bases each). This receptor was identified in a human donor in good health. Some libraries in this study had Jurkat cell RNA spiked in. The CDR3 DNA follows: TGCGCCAACAGCCAAGATCGAGGGGGGCTATGGCCGGGCAATGAGCAGTTCTTC. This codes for CANSQDRGGLWPGNEQFF.